Below, 24 T cell receptor beta chains from the same sample are listed, as sequenced in a study of tumor-infiltrating lymphocytes in oesophageal squamous cell carcinoma. In TCRdb, the PCR reads were re-called with MiXCR into one record per CDR3 protein. The sample comprises approximately 20,000 distinct CDR3 sequences, approximately 40% of which are singletons, and around an eighth rests with the top ten. Source material: normal esophageal tissue next to the tumor. Receptors were obtained from a male donor with esophageal squamous cell carcinoma.

This clonotype was seen many times. One end of the junction does not line up with germline, which may come from a read error. CDR3 amino acids: CASTEGSYNSPLHF. Here the CDR3 DNA reads TGTGCCAGCACGGAAGGCTCCTATAATTCACCCCTCCACTTC. V usage is TRBV28 and J usage is TRBJ1-6; D is undetermined. This CDR3 contains 14 residues. Germline V gives CDR1 MDHEN, CDR2 SYDVKM.

This clonotype was seen ten or more times. CDR3 in amino acids: CASSEHQGAGYEQYF. The DNA of the CDR3 is TGTGCCAGCAGCGAACACCAGGGGGCCGGCTACGAGCAGTACTTC. The V gene is TRBV7-3, the J gene TRBJ2-7, with TRBD1 matching 8 bases. The trim removed 5 bases at V and 3 bases at J, leaving 9 bases unmatched. CDR1 and CDR2 (germline): SGHTA, FQGTGA. The CDR3 spans 15 residues.

This chain uses TRBV7-3 with TRBJ2-3, with 9 bases that match TRBD2. With V trimmed by 6 bases and J by 0 bases, 4 bases remained unmatched. The length of the CDR3 is 15 residues. Germline values: CDR1 SGHTA, CDR2 FQGTGA. Written as DNA, the CDR3 is TGTGCCAGCAGTCAAACTAGCGGGAGCACAGATACGCAGTATTTT. Translating it yields CASSQTSGSTDTQYF.

Turning to this clonotype: A much larger clone lies a single base off, so this may be a read error. This sequence joins TRBV6-9 and TRBJ2-5; 8 bases are shared with TRBD1. The closer fit of TRBJ2-1 to the DNA end suggests the J call may be wrong. The CDR3 is 12 residues long. CDR1 MNHGY and CDR2 SVAAGI come from the germline V gene. The CDR3 sequence is CASSQGAREQFF. The CDR3 nucleotides are TGTGCCAGCAGTCAGGGGGCTCGGGAGCAGTTCTTC.

V usage is TRBV5-8 and J usage is TRBJ1-2, with 8 positions matching TRBD1. The CDR3 has 14 amino acids. Germline lookup yields CDR1 SGHTS and CDR2 YDEGEE. V shed 7 bases, J shed 8 bases, and the junction held 13 bases outside the gene matches. CDR3 in DNA: TGTGCCAGCGAACACCGAGACAGGGGTTTGGGCTACACCTTC. This gives the protein CASEHRDRGLGYTF.

Only a few counts were recorded for this clonotype. The chain's CDR3 is CASTRSGQGRVGELFF. The CDR3 DNA reads as TGTGCCAGTACCCGGTCAGGACAGGGAAGAGTCGGGGAGCTGTTTTTT. The genes are TRBV19 and TRBJ1-4, with 8 bases fitting TRBD1. Near its end, the DNA agrees better with TRBJ2-2, so the J call may be wrong. This CDR3 contains 16 residues. Germline V gives CDR1 LNHDA, CDR2 SQIVND (reference sequence).

Regarding this clonotype: The conserved phenylalanine or tryptophan normally closing the CDR3 is absent here, so this likely arose from a read error. Because the CDR3's place on the DNA is in doubt, the DNA is left out and the CDR3 is given as listed by TCRdb. The rearrangement links TRBV7-2 to TRBJ2-3; the table's D call TRBD2 went unverified against the DNA. CDR1 and CDR2 from the germline V gene are SGHTA and FQGNSA. The CDR3 is made up of 17 amino acids, end residues included. CDR3 sequence: CASSLLLLSYNEQFFGP.

This clonotype was recorded only once. This rearrangement joins TRBV12-3 or TRBV12-4 to TRBJ2-3, with D perhaps TRBD1 or TRBD2 (5 bases each). The CDR3 length is 15 residues. Trimming removed 4 bases at V and 0 bases at J, with 11 bases between. The DNA for the CDR3 is TGTGCCAGCAGTTATGTGTGGGACAGCACAGATACGCAGTATTTT. It yields the protein CASSYVWDSTDTQYF.

The CDR3 nucleotides read TGTGCCAGCAGCTTGAAACTAGCGGGAGGGCCCTCCGAGCAGTACTTC. Amino acids: CASSLKLAGGPSEQYF. This chain links TRBV11-2 with TRBJ1-2; 13 bases are a match to TRBD2. The J call could be wrong; TRBJ2-7 is a better fit for the DNA end. From germline, CDR1 is SGHAT and CDR2 FQNNGV. This CDR3 has 16 residues.

This clonotype was counted ten times or more. This chain joins TRBV20-1 and TRBJ2-1, with D unclear. The germline gives CDR1 DFQATT, CDR2 SNEGSKA (reference sequence). This CDR3 region has 15 residues. Trimming removed 2 bases at V and 0 bases at J, with 11 bases between. This CDR3 is CSARLRESSYNEQFF. The CDR3, as DNA: TGCAGTGCTAGACTTCGCGAGAGCTCCTACAATGAGCAGTTCTTC.

This clonotype came up a few times. A much larger clone is a single base away; this may be a read error. The rearrangement uses TRBV5-6 and TRBJ2-5, with 11 bases lining up with TRBD2. The V gene's germline CDR1 is SGHDT and CDR2 YYEEEE. With V trimmed by 2 bases and J by 11 bases, 5 bases remained unmatched. This CDR3 has 13 amino acids. CDR3 in amino acids: CASSFLAGGEQYF. DNA for the CDR3: TGTGCCAGCAGCTTCCTAGCGGGAGGTGAGCAGTACTTC.

The chain recombines TRBV6-6 with TRBJ1-1; the D is unclear. CDR3 length: 12 amino acids. Per germline, CDR1 MNHNY and CDR2 SVGAGI (reference sequence). V lost 6 bases to trimming and J lost 11 bases, with 16 bases between them. CDR3 nucleotides: TGTGCCAGCAGACTACCGAGAACTAAGGCTTTCTTT. This sequence encodes CASRLPRTKAFF.

The chain employs TRBV19 and TRBJ2-1; 9 bases are a match to TRBD1. The closer fit of TRBJ2-7 to the DNA end suggests the J call may be wrong. The CDR3 is 13 residues long. Germline V gene data show CDR1 as LNHDA and CDR2 as SQIVND (reference sequence). CDR3 nucleotide sequence: TGTGCCACCAAGGGGACAGGGACCTACGAGCAGTACTTC. Protein product: CATKGTGTYEQYF.

This clonotype has only a few counts. The V call is TRBV29-1, the J call TRBJ2-1; 13 bases map to TRBD2. Germline CDR1 reads SQVTM; CDR2 reads ANQGSEA. This CDR3 has 16 amino acids. The ends lost 3 bases at V and 3 bases at J; junction bases unmatched: 5. CDR3 DNA sequence: TGCAGCGTTGATCAACTAGCGGGAGGGTTCTACAATGAGCAGTTCTTC. Amino acid sequence: CSVDQLAGGFYNEQFF.

The chain joins TRBV28 to TRBJ2-7; D possibly corresponds to TRBD2 (5 bases). Trimming cost V 10 bases and J 0 bases, with 10 bases left between them. Germline V gene data show CDR1 as MDHEN and CDR2 as SYDVKM. The CDR3 is 12 residues long. The CDR3: CATLRGSYEQYF. DNA of the CDR3: TGTGCCACCCTCCGGGGCTCCTACGAGCAGTACTTC.

Judged by abundance, this clonotype is medium-sized (0.01 to 0.1%). The rearrangement joins TRBV7-2 to TRBJ2-2; 9 nucleotides align to TRBD2. V shed 5 bases and J 5 bases; nucleotides not matched to a gene: 3. The CDR3 runs to 14 residues. Germline CDR1 reads SGHTA; CDR2 reads FQGNSA. CDR3 coding DNA: TGTGCCAGCAGCGAAGCGGGAGGAACCGGGGAGCTGTTTTTT. Its protein product is CASSEAGGTGELFF.

This chain connects TRBV5-1 to TRBJ2-7; perhaps D is TRBD1 or TRBD2 (5 bases each). Trimming pared 0 bases from V and 3 bases from J, leaving 22 bases between. The CDR3 extends over 18 amino acids. CDR1 and CDR2 from the germline V gene are SGHRS and YFSETQ. The CDR3 is CASSLAGRKKEGYYEQYF. In nucleotides, the CDR3 is TGCGCCAGCAGCTTGGCGGGCAGAAAAAAAGAGGGGTACTACGAGCAGTACTTC.

In this sample, this clonotype turned up a few times. V and J are TRBV2 and TRBJ1-6, with TRBD1 matching 10 bases. Per germline, CDR1 SNHLY and CDR2 FYNNEI. There are 14 residues in the CDR3. Unmatched junction bases numbered 5, after V lost 5 bases and J lost 10 bases. CDR3 region: CASSQTGGRSPLHF. In DNA form, the CDR3 reads TGTGCCAGCAGTCAGACAGGGGGCAGATCACCCCTCCACTTT.

The chain combines TRBV12-3 or TRBV12-4 with TRBJ2-3; 8 bases line up with TRBD2. The CDR3 has 13 residues. Trimming removed 4 bases from V and 7 bases from J; junction bases left unmatched: 4. In DNA form, the CDR3 reads TGTGCCAGCAGTTCGGGACTAGGAAATACGCAGTATTTT. This gives the protein CASSSGLGNTQYF.

This chain connects TRBV20-1 to TRBJ1-1; 7 nucleotides match TRBD1. The CDR3 loop spans 11 amino acids. In germline, CDR1 is DFQATT, CDR2 SNEGSKA (reference sequence). Trimming took 4 bases from V and 10 from J; bases not matched to a gene: 6. CDR3 bases: TGCAGTGCTACAGGGGGTGTGGGAGCTTTCTTT. Residues: CSATGGVGAFF.

The V call is TRBV27, the J call TRBJ2-3; 7 nucleotides line up with TRBD2. The CDR3 runs 15 residues. Per the germline V gene, CDR1 is MNHEY and CDR2 is SMNVEV (reference sequence). Unmatched junction bases numbered 9, after V lost 5 bases and J lost 4 bases. The CDR3 DNA reads TGTGCCAGCAGTCTGCGCGGGAGAGGAGCAGATACGCAGTATTTT. This gives the protein CASSLRGRGADTQYF.

This clonotype was observed a handful of times. The gene calls are TRBV7-8 and TRBJ2-7; possible D gene TRBD2, 7 bases. CDR1 is SGHVS, CDR2 FQNEAQ, per germline. The CDR3 has 16 amino acids. V was trimmed by 1 base and J by 3 bases, leaving 16 bases between them. The CDR3 DNA reads TGTGCCAGCAGCTTAGGGGGGGGCGGATACGACTACGAGCAGTACTTC. Its protein product is CASSLGGGGYDYEQYF.

A few counts support this clonotype. The chain is built from TRBV7-2 and TRBJ2-7, with TRBD2 identical over 8 bases. The J call may not be correct, given that the DNA end is closer to TRBJ2-5. Germline V gene lookup returns CDR1 SGHTA and CDR2 FQGNSA. This CDR3 region has 15 residues. CDR3 loop: CASRVGLALKETQYF. The CDR3, as DNA: TGTGCCAGCAGGGTTGGACTAGCCCTAAAAGAGACCCAGTACTTC.

By share of the sample, this clonotype is large. V is TRBV7-9 and J is TRBJ2-3; 7 bases are shared with TRBD1. CDR1 is SEHNR and CDR2 is FQNEAQ in the germline V gene (reference sequence). J lost 5 bases, V lost 1 base, and 3 bases had no gene match. The CDR3 is made up of 14 amino acids. CDR3 coding DNA: TGTGCCAGCAGCTTAGGACAGGGTAAAGATACGCAGTATTTT. Protein sequence: CASSLGQGKDTQYF.